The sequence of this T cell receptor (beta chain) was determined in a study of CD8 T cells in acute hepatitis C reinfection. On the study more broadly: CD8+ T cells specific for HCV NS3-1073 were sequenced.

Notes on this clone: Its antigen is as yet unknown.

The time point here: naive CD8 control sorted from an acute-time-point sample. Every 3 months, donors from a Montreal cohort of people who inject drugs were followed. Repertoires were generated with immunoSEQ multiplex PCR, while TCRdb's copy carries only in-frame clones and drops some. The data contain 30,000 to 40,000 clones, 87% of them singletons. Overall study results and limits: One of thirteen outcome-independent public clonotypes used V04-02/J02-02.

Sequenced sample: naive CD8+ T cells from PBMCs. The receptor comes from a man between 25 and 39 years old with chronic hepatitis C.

CDR3 in amino acids: CSVGTLDTGELFF. For the CDR3, the DNA is TGCAGCGTTGGGACTTTAGACACCGGGGAGCTGTTTTTT. The chain has TRBV29-1 and TRBJ2-2, with D perhaps matching TRBD2 (5 bases). CDR1 and CDR2 from the germline V gene are SQVTM and ANQGSEA. The CDR3 extends over 13 amino acids. Trimming shortened V by 4 bases and J by 3 bases, and 9 bases separated the two germline ends.